This T cell receptor (beta chain) appears in the sequencing data of a study of blood T cell repertoires in COVID-19. Study context: Acute and convalescent COVID-19 specimens originated in the United States, Italy and Spain. T cells, B-cell-depleted T cells, or PBMCs supplied cDNA or gDNA.

Trimming removed 3 bases from V and 4 bases from J; junction bases left unmatched: 1. This CDR3 is built from 14 residues. Germline CDR1 and CDR2: MRHNA and SNTAGT. Recruits, aged roughly 18 to 100 years, lived in roughly 22 US areas. All recovered Cohort 3 donors got two negative PCRs, got clearance, or saw symptom resolution. Only in-frame clones appear in the TCRdb table, and some are missing; sequencing was by immunoSEQ multiplex PCR. The top ten hold 7.3% of the sample, which has about 150,000 clones, about 86% seen once. This chain joins TRBV6-4 and TRBJ2-3, with 10 bases that match TRBD1. The sequencing sample was made of PBMCs or T cells enriched from blood (not recorded which). The sequence derives from a man between 50 and 59 years old who had recovered from COVID-19. The DNA for the CDR3 is TGTGCCAGCAGTGAAGGACAGGGGGCAGATACGCAGTATTTT. It specifies CASSEGQGADTQYF.